This entry features one T cell receptor (beta chain) sequence. Deletions cut 0 bases from V and 2 bases from J, with 11 bases between. This CDR3 has 15 residues. CDR1 is MNHEY and CDR2 is SVGAGI in the germline V gene. Sequencing was performed with immunoSEQ multiplex PCR; in TCRdb, only in-frame clones are kept and a portion is missing. The sample holds about 300,000 clones, approximately 84% seen once. This sample stems from a study of blood T cell repertoires in COVID-19. The sequence derives from a human donor with COVID-19, enrolled during active disease. The donor label of this sample is uncertain. Sequencing was performed on peripheral blood. The J gene is TRBJ2-7, the V gene TRBV6-5, with D maybe TRBD1 (5 bases). As DNA, the CDR3 is TGTGCCAGCAGTTACTCCGGAGCAGGGCCCTACGAGCAGTACTTC. Translation: CASSYSGAGPYEQYF.